These T cell receptor beta chains were read from a single sample in a study of regulatory T cells in long-lasting Graves disease. TCRdb called the multiplex PCR reads again in MiXCR, with one record for every CDR3 protein. This sample has about 290,000 distinct CDR3 sequences, with 20% to 25% found just once. Sequenced material: peripheral blood mononuclear cells (PBMCs), taken when the disease was refractory, from a patient treated with antithyroid drugs. Receptors were obtained from a female donor with Graves disease. CDR3s include the opening cysteine and the closing phenylalanine or tryptophan. D genes are given only for firm matches. A clone size is listed for some rows: how often the clone was seen (once, few, many), or a class if it is expanded.

>TRBJ2-5|TRBV11-1|many|TRBD2
CASSQSGLAGAETQYF
TGTGCCAGCAGCCAATCGGGACTAGCGGGAGCGGAGACCCAGTACTTC
>TRBJ2-5|TRBV20-1|-|-
CSARDSRQKETQYF
TGCAGTGCTAGAGATTCGAGACAGAAAGAGACCCAGTACTTC
>TRBJ1-4|TRBV7-8|-|-
CASSSQGGWDEKLFF
TGTGCCAGCAGTTCCCAGGGAGGTTGGGATGAAAAACTGTTTTTT
>TRBJ2-5|TRBV30|few|-
CAWQKRHQETQYF
TGTGCCTGGCAAAAGCGACACCAAGAGACCCAGTACTTC
>TRBJ1-1|TRBV2|few|TRBD1
CASSLLPQSGGTEAFF
TGTGCCAGCAGCTTACTACCCCAGTCAGGGGGCACTGAAGCTTTCTTT
>TRBJ2-1|TRBV30|-|TRBD2
CAWSDGTRDEQFF
TGTGCCTGGAGTGACGGGACTAGGGATGAGCAGTTCTTC
>TRBJ1-1|TRBV7-2|many|-
CASSEQGPMNTEAFF
TGTGCCAGCAGCGAACAGGGTCCGATGAACACTGAAGCTTTCTTT
>TRBJ2-7|TRBV4-1|-|TRBD2
CASSQVLTSAYEQYF
TGCGCCAGCAGCCAAGTGTTGACTAGCGCCTACGAGCAGTACTTC
>TRBJ1-6|TRBV5-1|-|-
CASKGGDSPLHF
TGCGCCAGCAAGGGGGGGGATTCACCCCTCCACTTT
>TRBJ2-7|TRBV19|-|TRBD1
CASRPQGIYYEQYF
TGTGCCAGCAGACCACAGGGGATCTACTACGAGCAGTACTTC
>TRBJ2-7|TRBV6-1|many|TRBD1
CASNLDRGPYEQYF
TGTGCCAGCAACCTCGACAGGGGGCCCTACGAGCAGTACTTC
>TRBJ1-4|TRBV28|many|-
CASSGVDEKLFF
TGTGCCAGCAGCGGGGTTGATGAAAAACTGTTTTTT
>TRBJ2-2|TRBV4-2|-|TRBD2
CASSQAFGTSYGELFF
TGTGCCAGCAGCCAAGCTTTCGGGACTAGTTATGGGGAGCTGTTTTTT
>TRBJ2-7|TRBV19|few|TRBD1
CASSINRGYEQYF
TGTGCCAGTAGTATAAACAGGGGCTACGAGCAGTACTTC
>TRBJ1-6|TRBV19|few|TRBD1
CASSSRQGLTPLHF
TGTGCCAGTAGTTCCCGACAGGGGTTGACACCCCTCCACTTT